Each of the 32 T cell receptor beta chains below was sequenced from the same sample in a study of control samples from healthy donors and cancer patients. Clones were read by immunoSEQ multiplex PCR, and TCRdb kept only the in-frame ones, dropping some. This table holds 350,000 to 450,000 clones, 80% to 95% found once. Sequenced input: PBMCs. The receptor set was obtained from a man aged 40-55 years with head and neck cancer.

The sample holds a few counts of this clone. Mismatch with germline at one junction end may stem from a read error. This chain joins TRBV29-1 and TRBJ1-5; 7 nucleotides match TRBD1. This CDR3 region has 14 residues. The germline gives CDR1 SQVTM, CDR2 ANQGSEA. In DNA form, the CDR3 reads TGCAGCGTTCGGCGACAGGGTCTATTGTCGACGGAGGATTTT. Its protein is CSVRRQGLLSTEDF.

This sequence joins TRBV3-1 (or the pseudogene TRBV3-2) and TRBJ2-5, with TRBD1 as a possible D gene (5 bases). The CDR3 loop spans 15 amino acids. Trimming left V 6 bases short and J 5 bases short, with 19 bases between. The germline gives CDR1 LGHDT, CDR2 YNNKEL (reference sequence). In DNA, the CDR3 is TGTGCCAGCAGAATGGGGCAGCTTCAATATGAGACCCAGTACTTC. Protein: CASRMGQLQYETQYF.

In its sample, this clone was seen a few times. V gene TRBV4-3 combines with J gene TRBJ1-2; a possible D gene is TRBD1 (6 bases). The V end lost 3 bases, the J end lost 4 bases, and 18 bases lay between the germline ends. The CDR3 sequence is 16 residues long. The V gene's germline CDR1 is LGHNA and CDR2 YSLEER. CDR3: CASSQGRGMSPYGYTF. The CDR3 DNA is TGCGCCAGCAGCCAGGGGAGGGGGATGTCCCCCTATGGCTACACCTTC.

The chain links TRBV5-1 to TRBJ1-1; 7 bases align to TRBD1. Germline lookup yields CDR1 SGHRS and CDR2 YFSETQ. This CDR3 contains 16 residues. V gave up 3 bases and J gave up 1 base; unmatched junction bases: 9. The CDR3 reads CASSSGAGTANTEAFF. CDR3 nucleotide sequence: TGCGCCAGCAGCTCCGGGGCCGGGACAGCGAACACTGAAGCTTTCTTT.

The CDR3 is CASSWSAEGSPLHF. The DNA for the CDR3 is TGTGCCAGCAGTTGGTCCGCAGAGGGCTCACCCCTCCACTTT. The chain recombines TRBV27 with TRBJ1-6; D uncertain. The CDR3 is 14 amino acids. Trimming pared 4 bases from V and 10 bases from J, leaving 14 bases between. Germline loops: CDR1 MNHEY, CDR2 SMNVEV (reference sequence).

This chain connects TRBV6-5 to TRBJ2-7; TRBD2 might be the D (5 bases). V dropped 8 bases and J dropped 2 bases, with 13 bases sitting between them. The CDR3 loop spans 13 amino acids. Per the germline V gene, CDR1 is MNHEY and CDR2 is SVGAGI. The CDR3 region has the DNA TGTGCCAGCGCGCGGGTGCCAACCTACGAGCAGTACTTC. Its protein product is CASARVPTYEQYF.

This clone was observed a single time. This chain connects TRBV7-3 to TRBJ1-1; D gene uncertain. The CDR3 is 15 amino acids. V was pared by 6 bases and J by 2 bases, with 16 bases between. Germline V CDR1 and CDR2: SGHTA, FQGTGA. CDR3 sequence (DNA): TGTGCCAGCAGTATGAAAAAGGGCAGCAACACTGAAGCTTTCTTT. Residues: CASSMKKGSNTEAFF.

The chain uses TRBV6-5 and TRBJ2-5; the match to TRBD2 covers 9 bases. The CDR3 runs 15 residues. Germline assignment: CDR1 MNHEY and CDR2 SVGAGI. V trimming: 7 bases; J trimming: 2 bases; junction bases outside the gene matches: 8. DNA for the CDR3: TGTGCCAGCACCTCACTAGCGGGCCGGCAAGAGACCCAGTACTTC. The encoded protein is CASTSLAGRQETQYF.

This rearrangement joins TRBV30 to TRBJ2-7; D remains ambiguous. V was pared by 3 bases and J by 3 bases, with 15 bases between. There are 14 residues in the CDR3. The germline CDR1 and CDR2 sequences are GTSNPN and SVGIG (reference sequence). As DNA, the CDR3 is TGTGCCTGGAGGGGTGACGGCGGTTACTACGAGCAGTACTTC. Translated, it gives CAWRGDGGYYEQYF.

This clone was seen only a few times. The gene calls are TRBV6-5 and TRBJ1-6, with TRBD1 matching 7 bases. CDR1 and CDR2 (germline): MNHEY, SVGAGI. V shed 7 bases, J shed 10 bases, and the junction held 10 bases outside the gene matches. The length of the CDR3 is 14 residues. CDR3 sequence reads: CASNPNRGGSPLHF. DNA for the CDR3: TGTGCCAGCAACCCAAACAGGGGTGGCTCACCCCTCCACTTT.

This clone came up a few times. The chain couples TRBV5-6 to TRBJ1-6, with 9 bases lining up with TRBD1. V shed 0 bases, J shed 7 bases, and the junction held 5 bases outside the gene matches. Germline V gene sequence: CDR1 SGHDT, CDR2 YYEEEE. The CDR3 loop spans 16 amino acids. The CDR3 loop reads CASSLGTGATNSPLHF. In DNA, the CDR3 is TGTGCCAGCAGCTTGGGGACAGGGGCCACAAATTCACCCCTCCACTTT.

This rearrangement joins TRBV11-2 to TRBJ2-7, with 9 nucleotides matching TRBD2. V lost 6 bases to trimming and J lost 9 bases; unmatched junction nucleotides: 12. CDR1 SGHAT and CDR2 FQNNGV come from the germline V gene. This CDR3 is 14 amino acids long. DNA of the CDR3: TGTGCCAGCAGTACCGGGACTAGCATTAAGGGGCAGTACTTC. This encodes CASSTGTSIKGQYF.

The rearrangement uses TRBV11-3 and TRBJ2-2; the D gene could be TRBD1 or TRBD2 (6 bases each). V lost 3 bases and J lost 6, with 14 bases in between. The germline V gene has CDR1 SGHNT and CDR2 YENEEA. The CDR3 is made up of 15 amino acids. The CDR3: CASSLSGAGAGELFF. CDR3 nucleotide sequence: TGTGCCAGCAGCTTGTCGGGGGCCGGCGCCGGGGAGCTGTTTTTT. Full variable domain (outside the CDR3, taken from reference TRBV11-3 and TRBJ2-2): EAGVVQSPRYKIIEKKQPVAFWCNPISGHNTLYWYLQNLGQGPELLIRYENEEAVDDSQLPKDRFSAERLKGVDSTLKIQPAELGDSAVYLCASSLSGAGAGELFFGEGSRLTVL.

The V call is TRBV9, the J call TRBJ2-1; D is perhaps TRBD1 (5 bases). Germline V gives CDR1 SGDLS, CDR2 YYNGEE. The CDR3 sequence is 14 residues long. Trimming left V 0 bases short and J 5 bases short, with 9 bases between. CDR3 loop: CASSVGGVNNEQFF. CDR3 DNA: TGTGCCAGCAGCGTAGGGGGCGTTAACAATGAGCAGTTCTTC.

This chain connects TRBV6-5 to TRBJ2-7; TRBD2 might be the D (6 bases). V lost 2 bases to trimming and J lost 3 bases, with 11 bases between them. This CDR3 comprises 14 residues. Germline CDR1 reads MNHEY; CDR2 reads SVGAGI. The CDR3 region is CASSYLSGVYEQYF. CDR3 DNA: TGTGCCAGCAGTTACCTGTCGGGAGTCTACGAGCAGTACTTC.

The chain links TRBV14 to TRBJ2-1; 10 nucleotides line up with TRBD1. CDR1 SGHDN and CDR2 FVKESK come from the germline V gene. Trimming cost V 3 bases and J 6 bases; bases outside gene matches: 8. The CDR3 runs 16 residues. CDR3: CASSHGGQGLVNEQFF. Written as DNA, the CDR3 is TGTGCCAGCAGCCATGGGGGACAGGGGTTAGTCAATGAGCAGTTCTTC.

V gene TRBV6-5 combines with J gene TRBJ1-6; D remains ambiguous. This CDR3 comprises 15 residues. Trimming removed 5 bases from V and 10 bases from J, with 18 bases in between. Germline loops: CDR1 MNHEY, CDR2 SVGAGI. For the CDR3, the DNA is TGTGCCAGCAGTAATAACGATGGTTTGGGCTCACCCCTCCACTTT. Its protein product is CASSNNDGLGSPLHF.

This clone was detected only a few times. The rearrangement joins TRBV7-6 to TRBJ2-1, with 10 positions matching TRBD1. CDR1 SGHVS and CDR2 FNYEAQ come from the germline V gene. Losses at the gene ends were 4 bases for V and 3 bases for J; bases not matched to a gene: 3. This CDR3 region has 15 residues. CDR3: CASSYRDRGYNEQFF. The CDR3 coding sequence is TGTGCCAGCAGCTACCGGGACAGGGGCTACAATGAGCAGTTCTTC.

The rearrangement uses TRBV7-9 and TRBJ2-1; TRBD2 matches 8 bases. CDR1 is SEHNR, CDR2 FQNEAQ, per germline (reference sequence). Unmatched junction bases numbered 5, after V lost 7 bases and J lost 0 bases. This CDR3 has 15 residues. CDR3 nucleotides: TGTGCCAGCATCCCAGCGGGGGCCTCCTACAATGAGCAGTTCTTC. This gives the protein CASIPAGASYNEQFF.

In its sample, this clone was seen once. This chain joins TRBV7-3 and TRBJ2-2; 12 positions match TRBD2. V gave up 5 bases and J gave up 8 bases; unmatched junction bases: 6. The CDR3 sequence is 15 residues long. Per the germline V gene, CDR1 is SGHTA and CDR2 is FQGTGA. The CDR3, as DNA: TGTGCCAGCAGCCCTAGCGGGAGGGCCGTGGGGGAGCTGTTTTTT. It translates to CASSPSGRAVGELFF. The full variable domain, rest sourced from reference TRBV7-3 and TRBJ2-2, is GAGVSQTPSNKVTEKGKYVELRCDPISGHTALYWYRQSLGQGPEFLIYFQGTGAADDSGLPNDRFFAVRPEGSVSTLKIQRTERGDSAVYLCASSPSGRAVGELFFGEGSRLTVL.

The rearrangement uses TRBV10-3 and TRBJ1-3; D not certain. Looked up from germline, CDR1 is ENHRY and CDR2 is SYGVKD. V shed 3 bases and J shed 0 bases, with 9 bases lying between them. The CDR3 consists of 15 residues. CDR3 sequence reads: CAISERATSGNTIYF. In DNA, the CDR3 is TGTGCCATCAGTGAAAGGGCGACCTCTGGAAACACCATATATTTT.

The DNA for the CDR3 is TGTGCCTGGAGAGAACCGACCGGGACAGGGGGCAATCAGCCCCAGCATTTT. It specifies CAWREPTGTGGNQPQHF. J is TRBJ1-5 and V is TRBV30; the match to TRBD1 covers 10 bases. Germline values: CDR1 GTSNPN, CDR2 SVGIG (reference sequence). The CDR3 runs 17 residues. J lost 2 bases, V lost 3 bases, and 10 bases had no gene match. The variable domain in full, completed from reference TRBV30 and TRBJ1-5, reads SQTIHQWPATLVQPVGSPLSLECTVEGTSNPNLYWYRQAAGRGLQLLFYSVGIGQISSEVPQNLSASRPQDRQFILSSKKLLLSDSGFYLCAWREPTGTGGNQPQHFGDGTRLSIL.

The chain recombines TRBV28 with TRBJ2-7, with TRBD2 matching over 12 bases. The CDR3 has 17 amino acids. Germline CDR1 and CDR2: MDHEN and SYDVKM. Unmatched junction bases numbered 13, after V lost 6 bases and J lost 4 bases. The DNA of the CDR3 is TGTGCCAGCAGCTCGAGACTAGCGGGAGAGAGTCTGTACGAGCAGTACTTC. Its translation: CASSSRLAGESLYEQYF.

The chain links TRBV7-2 to TRBJ2-1, with 9 nucleotides matching TRBD2. J lost 5 bases, V lost 0 bases, and 11 bases had no gene match. The CDR3 contains 18 residues. Germline lookup yields CDR1 SGHTA and CDR2 FQGNSA. The CDR3: CASSLAMGLALLDNEQFF. The CDR3, as DNA: TGTGCCAGCAGCTTAGCGATGGGACTAGCTCTGTTAGACAATGAGCAGTTCTTC.

The chain uses TRBV11-3 and TRBJ2-7; TRBD1 aligns across 9 bases. The length of the CDR3 is 14 residues. Trimming removed 5 bases from V and 5 bases from J; junction bases left unmatched: 7. Germline-derived CDR1 and CDR2 are SGHNT and YENEEA. CDR3: CASSLTGTGNEQYF. CDR3 in DNA: TGTGCCAGCAGCCTCACCGGGACAGGGAACGAGCAGTACTTC.

The J gene is TRBJ2-1, the V gene TRBV5-5; 9 bases line up with TRBD2. After removal of 2 bases from V and 7 bases from J, the junction contained 4 bases not matched to a gene. Germline V CDR1 and CDR2: SGHKS, YYEKEE (reference sequence). This CDR3 is built from 14 residues. This chain's CDR3 is CASSLRTSENEQFF. CDR3 nucleotide sequence: TGTGCCAGCAGCTTAAGGACTAGCGAGAATGAGCAGTTCTTC. Full variable domain (remainder filled in from reference TRBV5-5 and TRBJ2-1): DAGVTQSPTHLIKTRGQQVTLRCSPISGHKSVSWYQQVLGQGPQFIFQYYEKEERGRGNFPDRFSARQFPNYSSELNVNALLLGDSALYLCASSLRTSENEQFFGPGTRLTVL.

The chain links TRBV6-6 to TRBJ1-6; TRBD1 is a possible D gene (5 bases). The CDR3 has 15 residues. Trimming took off 7 bases at V and 8 bases at J, with 18 bases between the two ends. Germline CDR1 MNHNY, CDR2 SVGAGI (reference sequence). The CDR3 loop reads CASNKTPGIDSPLHF. In DNA form, the CDR3 reads TGTGCCAGCAATAAGACCCCAGGGATCGATTCACCCCTCCACTTT.

The chain employs TRBV30 and TRBJ2-5, with 9 bases identical to TRBD2. This CDR3 spans 14 amino acids. In germline, CDR1 is GTSNPN, CDR2 SVGIG (reference sequence). The ends lost 4 bases at V and 7 bases at J; junction bases unmatched: 10. CDR3 bases: TGTGCCTGGAAAACGAGCGGGAGGTACGCGACCCAGTACTTC. Translated: CAWKTSGRYATQYF.

The chain uses TRBV4-2 and TRBJ1-5; D perhaps matches TRBD1 (5 bases). Germline lookup yields CDR1 LGHNA and CDR2 YNFKEQ. The CDR3 has 13 amino acids. V was shortened by 1 base and J by 4 bases, with 5 bases between the two germline ends. CDR3 sequence: CASSQGGNQPQHF. The CDR3 nucleotides read TGTGCCAGCAGCCAAGGGGGGAATCAGCCCCAGCATTTT.

This sequence joins TRBV7-3 and TRBJ1-1; D not certain. V shed 2 bases and J shed 1 base, with 11 bases lying between them. The CDR3 extends over 15 amino acids. The germline gives CDR1 SGHTA, CDR2 FQGTGA. The CDR3 protein is CASSLGSWGNTEAFF. DNA for the CDR3: TGTGCCAGCAGCTTAGGTTCGTGGGGGAACACTGAAGCTTTCTTT.

The chain joins TRBV27 to TRBJ2-6; D gene unclear. V was clipped by 8 bases and J by 4 bases, with 18 bases between them. The CDR3 is 16 residues long. Germline CDR1 is MNHEY and CDR2 is SMNVEV (reference sequence). The CDR3 coding sequence is TGTGCCAGCCTCCGCAGCCCCGATTGGGGGGCCAACGTCCTGACTTTC. It specifies CASLRSPDWGANVLTF. Using reference TRBV27 and TRBJ2-6 for the parts outside the CDR3, the full variable domain is EAQVTQNPRYLITVTGKKLTVTCSQNMNHEYMSWYRQDPGLGLRQIYYSMNVEVTDKGDVPEGYKVSRKEKRNFPLILESPSPNQTSLYFCASLRSPDWGANVLTFGAGSRLTVL.

V is TRBV10-1 and J is TRBJ1-1; TRBD1 aligns across 8 bases. V shed 6 bases, J shed 2 bases, and the junction held 2 bases outside the gene matches. The CDR3 is 13 amino acids. The germline V gene has CDR1 WNHNN and CDR2 SYGVQD (reference sequence). DNA for the CDR3: TGCGCCAGCAGAGGACAGGGCAACACTGAAGCTTTCTTT. Encoded protein: CASRGQGNTEAFF.